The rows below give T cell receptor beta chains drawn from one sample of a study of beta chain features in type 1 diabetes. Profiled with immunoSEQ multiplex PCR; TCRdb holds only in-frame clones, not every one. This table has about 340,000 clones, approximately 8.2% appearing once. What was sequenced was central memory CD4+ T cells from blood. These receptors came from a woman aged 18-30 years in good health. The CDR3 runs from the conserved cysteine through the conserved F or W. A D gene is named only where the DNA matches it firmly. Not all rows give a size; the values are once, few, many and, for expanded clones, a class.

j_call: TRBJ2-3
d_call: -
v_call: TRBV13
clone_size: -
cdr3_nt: TGTGCCAGCAGCCCCCGGAGGAGCACAGATACGCAGTATTTT
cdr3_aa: CASSPRRSTDTQYF

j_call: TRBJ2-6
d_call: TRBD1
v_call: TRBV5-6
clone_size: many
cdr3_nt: TGTGCCAGCAGCCGGGACAGGGTATCCTCTGGGGCCAACGTCCTGACTTTC
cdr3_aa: CASSRDRVSSGANVLTF

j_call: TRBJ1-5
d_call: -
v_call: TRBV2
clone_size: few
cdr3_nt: TGTGCCACCCAAGGAGCCGCGGGACGAGGCAATCAGCCCCAGCATTTT
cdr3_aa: CATQGAAGRGNQPQHF

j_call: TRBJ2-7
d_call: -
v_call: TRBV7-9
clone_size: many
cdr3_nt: TGTGCCAGCAGCGCCGGGACACAATCCTACGAGCAGTACTTC
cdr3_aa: CASSAGTQSYEQYF

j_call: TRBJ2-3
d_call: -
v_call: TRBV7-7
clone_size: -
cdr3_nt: TGTGCTAGCAGCTTAGGTACTAGCACAGATACGCAGTATTTT
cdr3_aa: CASSLGTSTDTQYF

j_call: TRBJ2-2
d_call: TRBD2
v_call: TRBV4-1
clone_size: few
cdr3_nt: TGCGCCAGCAGCCTAGCGGGAGTTTCAACCGGGGAGCTGTTTTTT
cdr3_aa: CASSLAGVSTGELFF

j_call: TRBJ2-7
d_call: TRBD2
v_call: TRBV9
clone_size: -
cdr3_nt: TGTGCCAGCAGCGTAGCTACTAGCGGGCTGTACGAGCAGTACTTC
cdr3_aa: CASSVATSGLYEQYF

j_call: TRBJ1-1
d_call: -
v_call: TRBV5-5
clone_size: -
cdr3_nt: TGTGCCAGCAGCCTGGGACCGAACACTGAAGCTTTCTTT
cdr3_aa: CASSLGPNTEAFF

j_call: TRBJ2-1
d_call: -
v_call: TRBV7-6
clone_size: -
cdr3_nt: TGTGCCAGCAGCTTAGGGGAGTACAATGAGCAGTTCTTC
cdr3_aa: CASSLGEYNEQFF

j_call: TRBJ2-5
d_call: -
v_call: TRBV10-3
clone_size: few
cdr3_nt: TGTGCCATCAGTGGCAGGGCCGACCAAGAGACCCAGTACTTC
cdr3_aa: CAISGRADQETQYF

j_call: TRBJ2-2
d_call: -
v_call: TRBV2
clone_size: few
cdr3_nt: TGTGCCAGCAGTGAGGTTAGGGCCGGGGAGCTGTTTTTT
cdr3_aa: CASSEVRAGELFF

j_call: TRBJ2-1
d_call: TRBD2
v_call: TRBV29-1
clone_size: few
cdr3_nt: TGCAGCGTGACCTTTGGCGGGAGTCGGTACAATGAGCAGTTCTTC
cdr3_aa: CSVTFGGSRYNEQFF

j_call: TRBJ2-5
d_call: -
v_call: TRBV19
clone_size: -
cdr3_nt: TGTGCCAGTAGTATGGCCTGGGACTACCAAGAGACCCAGTACTTC
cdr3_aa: CASSMAWDYQETQYF

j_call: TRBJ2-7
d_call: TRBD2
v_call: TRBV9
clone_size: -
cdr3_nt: TGTGCCAGCAGCGTAGCGGCGGGAGTCTTTTACGAGCAGTACTTC
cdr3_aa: CASSVAAGVFYEQYF

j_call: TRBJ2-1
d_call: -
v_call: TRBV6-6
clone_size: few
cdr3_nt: TGTGCCAGCACCCGGGATTTTGAGCAGTTCTTC
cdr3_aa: CASTRDFEQFF

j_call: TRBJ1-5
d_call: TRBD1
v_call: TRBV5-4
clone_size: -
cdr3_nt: TGTGCCAGCAGCGTACAGGGGGCAGGTCAGCCCCAGCATTTT
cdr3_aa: CASSVQGAGQPQHF

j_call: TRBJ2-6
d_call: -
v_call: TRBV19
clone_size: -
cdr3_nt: TGTGCCAGTAGTATCGGGCCCCAATCTGGGGCCAACGTCCTGACTTTC
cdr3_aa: CASSIGPQSGANVLTF

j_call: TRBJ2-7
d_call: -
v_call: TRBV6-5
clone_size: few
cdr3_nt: TGTGCCAGCAGAGCTTCCTACGAGCAGTACTTC
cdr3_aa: CASRASYEQYF

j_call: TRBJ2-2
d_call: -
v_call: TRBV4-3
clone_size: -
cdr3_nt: TGCGCCAGCAGCCAAGGAGTCCTGAACACCGGGGAGCTGTTTTTT
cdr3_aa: CASSQGVLNTGELFF

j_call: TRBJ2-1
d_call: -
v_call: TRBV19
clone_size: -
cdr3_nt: TGTGCCAGTAGTCTCGGGACCTACAATGAGCAGTTCTTC
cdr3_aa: CASSLGTYNEQFF

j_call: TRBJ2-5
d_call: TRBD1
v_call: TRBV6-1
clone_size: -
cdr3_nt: TGTGCCAGCAGTGAAGGGACAGGGGGGGAGACCCAGTACTTC
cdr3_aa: CASSEGTGGETQYF

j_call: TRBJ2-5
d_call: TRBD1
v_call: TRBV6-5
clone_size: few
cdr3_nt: TGTGCCAGCAGCCGGGACAGTCAAGAGACCCAGTACTTC
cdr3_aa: CASSRDSQETQYF

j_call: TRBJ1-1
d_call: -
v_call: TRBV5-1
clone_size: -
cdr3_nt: TGCGCCAGCAGCTTGTCACCTTCGGTTGCAGACACTGAAGCTTTCTTT
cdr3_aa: CASSLSPSVADTEAFF

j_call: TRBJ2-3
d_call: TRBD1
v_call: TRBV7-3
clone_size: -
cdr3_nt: TGTGCCAGCAGCCCCGACAGGGGCACAGATACGCAGTATTTT
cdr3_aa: CASSPDRGTDTQYF

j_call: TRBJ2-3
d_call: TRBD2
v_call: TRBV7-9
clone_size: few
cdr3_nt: TGTGCCAGCAGCTTCAGCGGGGAGAGCACAGATACGCAGTATTTT
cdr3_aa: CASSFSGESTDTQYF

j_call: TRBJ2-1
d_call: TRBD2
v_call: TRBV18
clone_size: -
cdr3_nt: TGTGCCAGCTCAGCCGGGACTAGCGGGAGCAATGAGCAGTTCTTC
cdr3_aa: CASSAGTSGSNEQFF

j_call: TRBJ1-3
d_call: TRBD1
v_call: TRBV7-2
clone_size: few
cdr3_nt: TGTGCCAGCAGCTTAGAGGGACAGGGGGCGATCTCTGGAAACACCATATATTTT
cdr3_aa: CASSLEGQGAISGNTIYF

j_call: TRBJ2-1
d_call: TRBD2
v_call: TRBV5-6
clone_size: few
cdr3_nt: TGTGCCAGCAGCTTGCTAGCGGGAGGAAGGGAGCAGTTCTTC
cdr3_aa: CASSLLAGGREQFF

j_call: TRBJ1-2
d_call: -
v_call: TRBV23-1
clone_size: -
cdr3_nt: TGCGCCAGCAGTCAGTCGGGTCGGAGGGCAAACTATGGCTACACCTTC
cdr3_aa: CASSQSGRRANYGYTF

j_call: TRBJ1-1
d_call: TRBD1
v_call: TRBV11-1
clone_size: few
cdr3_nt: TGTGCCAGCAGCCCCAGGGGGACAGGGGGCGCAGGTGAAGCTTTCTTT
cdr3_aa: CASSPRGTGGAGEAFF

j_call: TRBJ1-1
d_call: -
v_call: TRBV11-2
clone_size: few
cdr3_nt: TGTGCCAGCAGCCAACAGGCGAACACTGAAGCTTTCTTT
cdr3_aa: CASSQQANTEAFF

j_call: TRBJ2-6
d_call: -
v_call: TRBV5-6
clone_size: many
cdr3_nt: TGTGCCAGCAGCTTGCCCGTCTCTGGGGCCAACGTCCTGACTTTC
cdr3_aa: CASSLPVSGANVLTF

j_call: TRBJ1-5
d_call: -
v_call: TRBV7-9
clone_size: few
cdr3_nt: TGTGCCAGCAGCGCCGCCGGGGGGATCAGCAATCAGCCCCAGCATTTT
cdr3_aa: CASSAAGGISNQPQHF

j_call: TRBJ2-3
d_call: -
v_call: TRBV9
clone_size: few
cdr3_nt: TGTGCCAGCAGCGGCGAGACGGGCTCCCGGGGTACGCAGTATTTT
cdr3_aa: CASSGETGSRGTQYF

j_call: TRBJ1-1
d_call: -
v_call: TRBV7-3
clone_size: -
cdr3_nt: TGTGCCAGCAGCTTAATGCGGACAGCTAACACTGAAGCTTTCTTT
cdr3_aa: CASSLMRTANTEAFF

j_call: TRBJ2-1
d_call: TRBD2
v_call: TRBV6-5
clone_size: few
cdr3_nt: TGTGCCAGCAGCCGCGGGAGCGGCTACAATGAGCAGTTCTTC
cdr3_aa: CASSRGSGYNEQFF

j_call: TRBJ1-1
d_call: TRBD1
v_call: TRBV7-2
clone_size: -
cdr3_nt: TGTGCCAGCAGCTTAAGTTGGGGACAGAGAGAAGCTTTCTTT
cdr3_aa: CASSLSWGQREAFF

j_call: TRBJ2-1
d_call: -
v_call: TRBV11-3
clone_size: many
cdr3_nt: TGTGCCAGCAGCTTAAATAGCTTGAATGAGCAGTTCTTC
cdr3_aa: CASSLNSLNEQFF

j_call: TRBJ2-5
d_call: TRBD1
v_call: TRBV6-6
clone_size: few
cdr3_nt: TGTGCCAGCAGTTGGGACAGGGGGCAAGAGACCCAGTACTTC
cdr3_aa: CASSWDRGQETQYF

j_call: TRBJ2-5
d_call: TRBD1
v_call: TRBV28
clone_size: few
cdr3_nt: TGTGCCAGCAGTAAAAACAGGGGGCCAGAGACCCAGTACTTC
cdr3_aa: CASSKNRGPETQYF

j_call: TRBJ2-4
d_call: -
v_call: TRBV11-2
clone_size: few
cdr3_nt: TGTGCCAGCAGCTTGAAACTAGATACCATTCAGTACTTC
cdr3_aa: CASSLKLDTIQYF

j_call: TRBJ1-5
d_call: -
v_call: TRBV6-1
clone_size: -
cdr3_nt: TGTGCCAGCAGTGAACGGGTGGGGGTGAGCAATCAGCCCCAGCATTTT
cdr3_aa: CASSERVGVSNQPQHF

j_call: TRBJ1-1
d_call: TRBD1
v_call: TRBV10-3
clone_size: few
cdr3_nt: TGTGCCAGCGTCAGGGGGGAGACGAACACTGAAGCTTTCTTT
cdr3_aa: CASVRGETNTEAFF

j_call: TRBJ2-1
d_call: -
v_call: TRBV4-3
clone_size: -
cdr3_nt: TGCGCCAGCAGCCAAGACCCCAGGGGCTTCGAGCAGTTCTTC
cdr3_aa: CASSQDPRGFEQFF

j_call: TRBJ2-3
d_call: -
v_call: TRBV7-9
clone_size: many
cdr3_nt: TGTGCCAGCAGCTTAGAACAGGCGCAGTATTTT
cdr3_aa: CASSLEQAQYF

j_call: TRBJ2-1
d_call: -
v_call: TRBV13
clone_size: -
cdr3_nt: TGTGCCAGCAGCTTATTACATAACGGGCCTTACAATGAGCAGTTCTTC
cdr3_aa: CASSLLHNGPYNEQFF

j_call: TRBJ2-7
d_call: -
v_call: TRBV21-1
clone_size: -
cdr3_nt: TGTGCCAGCCTGCAAAAGGGCCCGAGGGACAGAAACTACGAGCAGTACTTC
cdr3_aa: CASLQKGPRDRNYEQYF

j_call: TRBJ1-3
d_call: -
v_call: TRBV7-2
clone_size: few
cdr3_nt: TGTGCCAGCAGCTTAATAAGCGGCGCTCGAAACACCATATATTTT
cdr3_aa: CASSLISGARNTIYF